A single TCR beta chain is shown here with its context. The sample belongs to a study of cytomegalovirus exposure and HLA in healthy donors. Germline lookup yields CDR1 SGHTA and CDR2 FQGTGA. The germline V and J ends were trimmed by 3 bases and 7 bases, with 9 bases remaining between them. CDR3 length: 13 residues. Primers: 60 Vbeta forward and 13 Jbeta reverse. Method: immunoSEQ multiplex PCR; TCRdb's copy keeps in-frame clones and lacks some. In the table there are approximately 100,000 clones, roughly 75% of which are singletons. V gene TRBV7-3 combines with J gene TRBJ2-2; a possible D gene is TRBD2 (5 bases). The sample comprised PBMCs. The sequence came from a woman aged 18-29 years in good health and CMV-seropositive. DNA for the CDR3: TGTGCCAGCAGCTTGAAGAGGGACGGGGAGCTGTTTTTT. Its translation: CASSLKRDGELFF.